This passage covers 4 T cell receptor beta chains from one sample sequenced in a study of T cells in Graves' hyperthyroidism and ophthalmopathy. Amplified TCR beta CDR3 regions came from RNA transcripts. The TCR CDR3 first-round RT-PCR relied on the HTBI primer set. Via MiXCR, TCRdb re-called the multiplex PCR reads, giving one row per CDR3 protein. The table includes about 420,000 distinct CDR3 sequences, approximately 15% detected once. Material: blood. Receptors originate from a woman aged 18-29 years with Graves' hyperthyroidism.

This clonotype was detected many times. This chain connects TRBV2 to TRBJ1-3; 7 nucleotides line up with TRBD1. CDR1 is SNHLY and CDR2 is FYNNEI in the germline V gene. V lost 4 bases, J lost 2 bases, and 5 bases stayed unmatched. The CDR3 totals 15 residues. This chain's CDR3 is CASSAGQSPGNTIYF. CDR3 coding DNA: TGTGCCAGCAGTGCGGGACAGTCCCCTGGAAACACCATATATTTT.

This clonotype was detected ten times or more. The chain has TRBV5-5 and TRBJ2-7; D may match TRBD1 or TRBD2 (5 bases each). Trimming pared 4 bases from V and 4 bases from J, leaving 15 bases between. The CDR3 has 14 residues. CDR1 and CDR2 (germline): SGHKS, YYEKEE (reference sequence). The CDR3 loop reads CASSREGRPYEQYF. The DNA of the CDR3 is TGTGCCAGCAGCCGAGAGGGGAGACCGTACGAGCAGTACTTC.

This clonotype has ten or more counts. This chain joins TRBV20-1 and TRBJ1-2; 10 bases fit TRBD1. CDR1 and CDR2 (germline): DFQATT, SNEGSKA (reference sequence). This CDR3 contains 17 residues. Trimming took 0 bases from V and 2 from J; bases not matched to a gene: 9. The CDR3 sequence is CSARDRDRGLPNYGYTF. The CDR3 nucleotides are TGCAGTGCTAGAGACAGGGACAGGGGCCTCCCCAACTATGGCTACACCTTC.

This clonotype was seen more than once but under ten times. This chain connects TRBV19 to TRBJ1-5; D is perhaps TRBD1 (5 bases). Germline V gene sequence: CDR1 LNHDA, CDR2 SQIVND (reference sequence). CDR3 length: 13 amino acids. The V gene lost 7 bases and the J gene lost 7 bases, with 14 bases spanning the gap. The CDR3 nucleotides read TGTGCCAGTATAGGAGGGGAGCACCAGCCCCAGCATTTT. Translation: CASIGGEHQPQHF.